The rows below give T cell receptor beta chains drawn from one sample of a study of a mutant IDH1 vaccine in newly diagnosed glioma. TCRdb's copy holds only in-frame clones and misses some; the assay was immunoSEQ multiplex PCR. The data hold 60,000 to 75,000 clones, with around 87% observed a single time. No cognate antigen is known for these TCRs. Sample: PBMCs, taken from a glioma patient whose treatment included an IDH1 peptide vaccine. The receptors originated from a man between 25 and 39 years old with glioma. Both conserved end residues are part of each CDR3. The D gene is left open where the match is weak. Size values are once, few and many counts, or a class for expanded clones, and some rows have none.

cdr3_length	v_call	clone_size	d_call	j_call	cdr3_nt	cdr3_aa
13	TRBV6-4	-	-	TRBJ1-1	TGTGCCAGCAGTGACGGGCCTAACACTGAAGCTTTCTTT	CASSDGPNTEAFF
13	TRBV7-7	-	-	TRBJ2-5	TGTGCCAGCAGTCTAGACAGGCAAGAGACCCAGTACTTC	CASSLDRQETQYF
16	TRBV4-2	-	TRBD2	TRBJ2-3	TGTGCCAGCAGCCCGCGGACTAGCGGAATCACAGATACGCAGTATTTT	CASSPRTSGITDTQYF
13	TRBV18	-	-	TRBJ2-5	TGTGCCAGCTCACCAAGCGGCCAAGAGACCCAGTACTTC	CASSPSGQETQYF
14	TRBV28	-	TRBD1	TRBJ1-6	TGTGCCAGCAGTTCGACAGGGGAAAATTCACCCCTCCACTTT	CASSSTGENSPLHF
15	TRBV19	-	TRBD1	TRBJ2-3	TGTGCCACCTCCGACCGGGACAGGGGCACAGATACGCAGTATTTT	CATSDRDRGTDTQYF
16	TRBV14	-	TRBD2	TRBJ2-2	TGTGCCAGCAGCCAACCGCGGGGGGGCCTCACCGGGGAGCTGTTTTTT	CASSQPRGGLTGELFF
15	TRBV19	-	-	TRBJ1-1	TGTGCCAGTAGTATATGGGGCCTCAGGAACACTGAAGCTTTCTTT	CASSIWGLRNTEAFF
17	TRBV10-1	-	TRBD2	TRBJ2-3	TGCGCCAGCAGTGAGTCTCGGGCTAGCGGGGGGTCAGATACGCAGTATTTT	CASSESRASGGSDTQYF
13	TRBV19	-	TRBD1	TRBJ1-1	TGTGCCAGTAGTACGACAGGGAACACTGAAACTTTCTTT	CASSTTGNTETFF
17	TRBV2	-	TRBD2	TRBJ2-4	TGTGCCAGCAGTGAACTAGCGGGAGTCGTAGCCAAAAACATTCAGTACTTC	CASSELAGVVAKNIQYF
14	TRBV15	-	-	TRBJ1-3	TGTGCCACCAGCAGAGGGGGACAAGAAAACACCATATATTTT	CATSRGGQENTIYF
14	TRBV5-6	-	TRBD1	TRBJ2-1	TGTGCCAGCAGCCTAGGGACAGGCTACAATGAGCAGTTCTTC	CASSLGTGYNEQFF
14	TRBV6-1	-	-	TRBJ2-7	TGTGCCAGCAAAAGCGTGACCAGCTCCTACGAGCAGTACTTC	CASKSVTSSYEQYF
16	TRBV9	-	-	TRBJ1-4	TGTGCCAGCAGCCCCCGTGGGGAGGGCACTAATGAAAAACTGTTTTTT	CASSPRGEGTNEKLFF
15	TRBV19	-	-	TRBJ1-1	TGTGCCAGTAGTATAAATAGGAGGGCGAACACTGAAGCTTTCTTT	CASSINRRANTEAFF
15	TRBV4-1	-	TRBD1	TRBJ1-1	TGCGCCAGCAGCCACCCCGGACAGGGGGACAAGGAAGCTTTCTTT	CASSHPGQGDKEAFF
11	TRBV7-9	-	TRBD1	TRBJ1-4	TGTGCCAGCAGCACCCCGGGGACAGTGACTTTT	CASSTPGTVTF
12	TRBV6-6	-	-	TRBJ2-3	TGTGCCAGCAGCACACCGAGAAATACGCAGTATTTT	CASSTPRNTQYF
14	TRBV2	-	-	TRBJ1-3	TGTGCCAGCAGGGACGGCTACTCTGGAAACACCATATATTTT	CASRDGYSGNTIYF
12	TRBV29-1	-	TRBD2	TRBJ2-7	TGCAGCGTCGGGACTAGCCTCTACGAGCAGTACTTC	CSVGTSLYEQYF
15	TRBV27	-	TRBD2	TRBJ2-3	TGTGCCAGCAGCCCACTAGCGGGAGGCAAAGATACGCAGTATTTT	CASSPLAGGKDTQYF
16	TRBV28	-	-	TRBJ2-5	TGTGCCAGCAGTTCATATACAGGAGCCCTTCAAGAGACCCAGTACTTC	CASSSYTGALQETQYF
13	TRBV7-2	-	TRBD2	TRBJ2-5	TGTGCCAGCCGTCTCTCGGGGGGAGAGACCCAGTACTTC	CASRLSGGETQYF
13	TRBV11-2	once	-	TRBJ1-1	TGTGCCTCACTGCTTGGGGGAGGCACTGAAGCTTTCTTT	CASLLGGGTEAFF
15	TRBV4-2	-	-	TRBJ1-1	TGTGCCAGCAGCCAAGTCGGGACAAAGAAGACTGAAGCTTTCTTT	CASSQVGTKKTEAFF
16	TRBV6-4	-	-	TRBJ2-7	TGTGCCAGCAGTGACAGGGGGGTAGTGGACCTGGACGAGCAGTACTTC	CASSDRGVVDLDEQYF
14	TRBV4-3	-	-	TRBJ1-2	TGCGCCAGCAGCCAAGCGGCGGGGACCTATGGCTACACCTTC	CASSQAAGTYGYTF
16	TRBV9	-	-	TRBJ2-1	TGTGCCAGCAGCGTAGTCTCGTCCAGCCCCTACAATGAGCAGTTCTTC	CASSVVSSSPYNEQFF
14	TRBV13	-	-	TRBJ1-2	TGTGCCAGCAGCTCAACCAGGCGCAACTATGGCTACACCTTC	CASSSTRRNYGYTF
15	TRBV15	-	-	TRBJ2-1	TGTGCCACCAGCGCCGGCGGCAGCTCCTACAATGAGCAGTTCTTC	CATSAGGSSYNEQFF
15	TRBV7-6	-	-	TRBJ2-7	TGTGCCAGCAGCTTAGGGCCGTCGGACACTTACGAGCAGTACTTC	CASSLGPSDTYEQYF
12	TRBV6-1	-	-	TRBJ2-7	TGTGCCAGCAGTGAAGACAAATACGAGCAGTACTTC	CASSEDKYEQYF
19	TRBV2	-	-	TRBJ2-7	TGTGCCAGCAGTGAATTTCACCGGGACCACCGGAAAGGAAGCTACGAGCAGTACTTC	CASSEFHRDHRKGSYEQYF
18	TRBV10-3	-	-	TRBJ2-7	TGTGCCATCAGTAAACTCGCACAAAATCAGGGTAAAAACTACGAGCAGTACTTC	CAISKLAQNQGKNYEQYF
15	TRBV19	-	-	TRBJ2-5	TGTGCCAGTAGTATTGTCAGGGGCCGCGAAGAGACCCAGTACTTC	CASSIVRGREETQYF
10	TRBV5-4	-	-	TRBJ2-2	TGTGCCAGCAGCCGGGGCCCGCTGTTTTTT	CASSRGPLFF
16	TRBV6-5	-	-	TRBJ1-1	TGTGCCAGCAGTTACTCGGGGGGCCTAATGAACACTGAAGCTTTCTTT	CASSYSGGLMNTEAFF
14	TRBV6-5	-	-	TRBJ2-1	TGTGCCAGCAGCTCCGCGGGACGATACAATGAGCAGTTCTTC	CASSSAGRYNEQFF
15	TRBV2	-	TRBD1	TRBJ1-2	TGTGCCAGCAGTGAAGGATACGGGACAGGGCTTGGCTACACCTTC	CASSEGYGTGLGYTF
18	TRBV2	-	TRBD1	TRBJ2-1	TGTGCCAGCAGCGTTATTATAACCGGGACAGGGAAGGGGAATGAGCAGTTCTTC	CASSVIITGTGKGNEQFF
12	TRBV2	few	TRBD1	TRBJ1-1	TGTGCCAGCAGTGGGGGACAGGGGACGGCTTTCTTT	CASSGGQGTAFF
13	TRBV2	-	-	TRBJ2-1	TGTGCCAGCAGTGAAGAGTGGTTTGGACTTCGGTTCTTC	CASSEEWFGLRFF
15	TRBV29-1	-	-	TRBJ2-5	TGCAGCGTTGAATGGACACTCCTGGAGGAAGAGACCCAGTACTTC	CSVEWTLLEEETQYF
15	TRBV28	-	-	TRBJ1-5	TGTGCCAGCAGCCGAACTGGGATAGGGAATCAGCCCCAGCATTTT	CASSRTGIGNQPQHF
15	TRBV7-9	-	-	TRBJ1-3	TGTGCCAGCAGCTCCGACAGGTACTCTGGAAACACCATATATTTT	CASSSDRYSGNTIYF
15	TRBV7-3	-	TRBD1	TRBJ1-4	TGTGCCAGCAGCTTACCGACAGGGGAAGACGAAAAACTGTTTTTT	CASSLPTGEDEKLFF
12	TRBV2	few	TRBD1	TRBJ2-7	TGTGCCAGCAGAGGGGACAGCTACGAGCAGTACTTC	CASRGDSYEQYF
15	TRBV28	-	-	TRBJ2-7	TGTGCCAGCAGTTCCCGGGACACAATCGCGTACGAGCAGTACTTC	CASSSRDTIAYEQYF
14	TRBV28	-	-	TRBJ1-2	TGTGCCAGCAGCTTCATTACGGGGGCCCATGGCTACACCTTC	CASSFITGAHGYTF
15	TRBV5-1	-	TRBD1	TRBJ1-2	TGCGCCAGCAGCTCCCAACAGGGGTTGAACTATGGCTACACCTTC	CASSSQQGLNYGYTF
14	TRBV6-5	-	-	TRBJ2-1	TGTGCCAGCAGGATTCCGGGACAACACAATGAGCAGTTCTTC	CASRIPGQHNEQFF